The T cell receptor (beta chain) described here comes from a study of blood T cell repertoires in COVID-19. This clone has only a few counts. The method was immunoSEQ multiplex PCR; TCRdb's version includes in-frame clones alone and lacks a portion of them. The table lists approximately 120,000 clones, roughly 80% of them singletons. The V gene's germline CDR1 is LGHDT and CDR2 YNNKEL (reference sequence). V dropped 4 bases and J dropped 0 bases, with 7 bases sitting between them. CDR3 length: 14 amino acids. This chain links TRBV3-1 (or the pseudogene TRBV3-2) with TRBJ1-5; no reliable D call. The sample was peripheral blood. The source is an elderly man with COVID-19, enrolled during active disease. This CDR3 is CASSPDYSNQPQHF. The CDR3 bases are TGTGCCAGCAGCCCAGATTATAGCAATCAGCCCCAGCATTTT.